This T cell receptor (beta chain) stems from a study of cytomegalovirus exposure and HLA in healthy donors. Study-wide results and limits: The CMV antigen specificity of a few CMV-associated chains was confirmed through in vitro analysis. Later work found most CMV-associated TCR beta chains apparently HLA-restricted.

V was shortened by 8 bases and J by 0 bases, with 10 bases between the two germline ends. Germline CDR1 and CDR2: GTSNPN and SVGIG (reference sequence). CDR3 length: 12 residues. The PCR contained 60 Vbeta and 13 Jbeta primers. Clones were sequenced by immunoSEQ multiplex PCR, and TCRdb holds only the in-frame ones, with some missing. The repertoire has over 100,000 clones, roughly 65% of them found once; the top ten carry 8% to 10%. Turning to this clone: What it binds is unknown.

This chain uses TRBV30 with TRBJ1-1, with D uncertain. Sequences were obtained from PBMCs. The origin of this receptor is a man between 35 and 55 years old in good health and CMV-seropositive. The CDR3 DNA is TGTGCCGCTAGGAGCTTGAACACTGAAGCTTTCTTT. Its protein is CAARSLNTEAFF.